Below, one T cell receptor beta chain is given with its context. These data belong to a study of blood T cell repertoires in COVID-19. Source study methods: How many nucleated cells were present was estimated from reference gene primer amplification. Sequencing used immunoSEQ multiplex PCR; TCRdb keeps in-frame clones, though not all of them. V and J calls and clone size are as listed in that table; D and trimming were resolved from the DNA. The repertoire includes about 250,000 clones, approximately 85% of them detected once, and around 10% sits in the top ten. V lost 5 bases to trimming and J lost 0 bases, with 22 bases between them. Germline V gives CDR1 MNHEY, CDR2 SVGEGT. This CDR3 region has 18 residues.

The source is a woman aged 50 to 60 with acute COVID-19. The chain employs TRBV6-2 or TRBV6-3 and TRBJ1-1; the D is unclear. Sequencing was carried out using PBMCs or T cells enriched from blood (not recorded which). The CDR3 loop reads CASSVPSEVDRLNTEAFF. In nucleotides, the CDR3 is TGTGCCAGCAGTGTCCCATCAGAGGTTGATAGGCTGAACACTGAAGCTTTCTTT.